A single sample is the source of the 14 T cell receptor beta chains below, sequenced in a study of CD8+ T cells in alopecia areata. RNA was isolated and reverse transcribed to cDNA, the sequencing template. Assay used: immunoSEQ multiplex PCR; TCRdb lists only in-frame clones, some missing. This sample has 69,000 or so clones, with 50% to 75% found just once. This specimen consisted of CD8+ T cells sorted from blood, obtained at week 0. Receptors were obtained from a human donor with alopecia areata.

The genes are TRBV7-2 and TRBJ1-1; D is ambiguous. V dropped 2 bases and J dropped 0 bases, with 7 bases sitting between them. The CDR3 totals 14 residues. Per the germline V gene, CDR1 is SGHTA and CDR2 is FQGNSA. DNA for the CDR3: TGTGCCAGCAGCTTAAAGTTCATGAACACTGAAGCTTTCTTT. Protein sequence: CASSLKFMNTEAFF.

This clone was counted between two and nine times. The CDR3 DNA sequence: TGTGCCAGCAGTCAAAGCCGTAACTATGGCTACACCTTC. This encodes CASSQSRNYGYTF. This chain uses TRBV28 with TRBJ1-2; D not resolved. With 5 bases removed from V and 1 base from J, the gap between germline ends came to 8 bases. The CDR3 loop spans 13 amino acids. CDR1 and CDR2 from the germline V gene are MDHEN and SYDVKM.

V gene TRBV28 combines with J gene TRBJ2-3; tentative D call: TRBD1 (6 bases). CDR1 and CDR2 from the germline V gene are MDHEN and SYDVKM. This CDR3 comprises 13 residues. The germline V and J ends were trimmed by 9 bases and 2 bases, with 12 bases remaining between them. Written as DNA, the CDR3 is TGTGCCAGAGGGGGAGCCATCACAGATACGCAGTATTTT. This gives the protein CARGGAITDTQYF.

The V gene is TRBV7-2, the J gene TRBJ2-7, with 9 bases aligning to TRBD2. The CDR3 loop spans 15 amino acids. Germline V gene sequence: CDR1 SGHTA, CDR2 FQGNSA. V shed 4 bases and J 3 bases; nucleotides not matched to a gene: 7. As DNA, the CDR3 is TGTGCCAGCAGCTCCGGTAGCGGGAGTTTCTACGAGCAGTACTTC. Translated: CASSSGSGSFYEQYF.

This chain joins TRBV30 and TRBJ1-2, with a possible D match to TRBD1 (5 bases). V lost 2 bases to trimming and J lost 4 bases, with 11 bases between them. CDR1 and CDR2 from the germline V gene are GTSNPN and SVGIG (reference sequence). This CDR3 spans 13 amino acids. CDR3 region: CAWSQIGGYGYTF. The CDR3 nucleotides read TGTGCCTGGAGTCAAATCGGGGGCTATGGCTACACCTTC.

The chain is built from TRBV6-6 and TRBJ1-1, with D unresolved. Deletions cut 6 bases from V and 1 base from J, with 3 bases between. CDR3 length: 11 amino acids. The germline V gene encodes CDR1 MNHNY and CDR2 SVGAGI (reference sequence). The CDR3 region has the DNA TGTGCCAGCAGCGAGAACACTGAAGCTTTCTTT. The encoded protein is CASSENTEAFF.

The rearrangement uses TRBV7-6 and TRBJ2-1, with a possible D match to TRBD2 (5 bases). The V gene lost 3 bases and the J gene lost 7 bases, with 13 bases spanning the gap. Germline V gene data show CDR1 as SGHVS and CDR2 as FNYEAQ. There are 14 residues in the CDR3. CDR3 in amino acids: CASSLEYPGNEQFF. CDR3 DNA sequence: TGTGCCAGCAGCTTGGAATACCCGGGGAATGAGCAGTTCTTC.

The chain is built from TRBV7-9 and TRBJ1-2; tentative D call: TRBD1 (6 bases). Per germline, CDR1 SEHNR and CDR2 FQNEAQ (reference sequence). Trimming removed 1 base at V and 4 bases at J, with 13 bases between. The length of the CDR3 is 15 residues. DNA of the CDR3: TGTGCCAGCAGCTTAGTGGGAGGACAGACCTATGGCTACACCTTC. This codes for CASSLVGGQTYGYTF.

CDR3 nucleotide sequence: TGTGCCAGCAGCTTAGGATACTCTTCGGGGGATGAGCAGTTCTTC. It encodes CASSLGYSSGDEQFF. The rearrangement joins TRBV11-1 to TRBJ2-1; TRBD2 might be the D (6 bases). Germline assignment: CDR1 SGHAT and CDR2 FQDESV (reference sequence). V was cut by 1 base and J by 8 bases, with 15 bases left in between. This CDR3 spans 15 amino acids.

This sequence joins TRBV6-4 and TRBJ2-1; 7 bases line up with TRBD2. J gave up 9 bases and V 8 bases, and 10 bases lay outside the gene matches. In germline, CDR1 is MRHNA, CDR2 SNTAGT. The CDR3 consists of 13 residues. The CDR3 nucleotides read TGTGCCAGCGCCACTAGCGATCGGGGTGAGCAGTTCTTC. Translated, it gives CASATSDRGEQFF.

The rearrangement uses TRBV9 and TRBJ2-7; possible D gene TRBD2, 5 bases. Per the germline V gene, CDR1 is SGDLS and CDR2 is YYNGEE. V was cut by 4 bases and J by 2 bases, with 22 bases left in between. The CDR3 has 17 amino acids. This CDR3 is CASSSDRTSGHPYEQYF. The CDR3, as DNA: TGTGCCAGCAGCTCAGATAGGACCAGCGGTCACCCCTACGAGCAGTACTTC.

This clone was seen ten or more times. The gene calls are TRBV7-9 and TRBJ1-1; D uncertain. The CDR3 covers 12 residues. CDR1 SEHNR and CDR2 FQNEAQ come from the germline V gene (reference sequence). V shed 5 bases and J shed 4 bases, with 8 bases lying between them. This CDR3 reads CASSPQITEAFF. CDR3 DNA: TGTGCCAGCAGCCCTCAGATCACTGAAGCTTTCTTT.

This chain joins TRBV29-1 and TRBJ2-1; 7 bases are a match to TRBD1. The CDR3 totals 11 residues. Germline V gene data show CDR1 as SQVTM and CDR2 as ANQGSEA. V lost 5 bases, J lost 15 bases, and 10 bases stayed unmatched. The CDR3 reads CSVLRDRVGFF. In DNA, the CDR3 is TGCAGCGTTCTGAGAGACAGGGTCGGGTTCTTC.

This clone was observed a handful of times. The rearrangement uses TRBV29-1 and TRBJ1-2, with 8 nucleotides matching TRBD1. The CDR3 has 15 residues. Trimming cost V 6 bases and J 6 bases; bases outside gene matches: 15. Germline V gives CDR1 SQVTM, CDR2 ANQGSEA. Written as DNA, the CDR3 is TGCAGCGTCCTAGGTGGACAGGGCCCGGTAAATGGCTACACCTTC. It encodes CSVLGGQGPVNGYTF.